This entry describes one T cell receptor beta chain. The sample comes from a study of early stage breast cancer tumors. Only in-frame clones appear in the TCRdb table, and some are missing; sequencing was by immunoSEQ multiplex PCR. The sample has about 11,000 clones; about 78% are singletons. About 19-50 mg of tumor tissue was diced per sample. The V and J ends lost 4 bases and 0 bases, in that order; junction bases with no gene match: 6. The V gene's germline CDR1 is SEHNR and CDR2 FQNEAQ (reference sequence). The CDR3 runs to 17 residues. The chain is built from TRBV7-9 and TRBJ2-1, with TRBD2 identical over 10 bases. The sequenced material came from breast tumor tissue. The receptor was derived from a person aged 40-50 years with breast cancer. This CDR3 is CASSSTRTSGSYNEQFF. In DNA, the CDR3 is TGTGCCAGCAGCTCCACCAGGACTAGCGGCTCCTACAATGAGCAGTTCTTC.